Each of the 5 T cell receptor beta chains below was sequenced from the same sample in a study of blood T cell repertoires in COVID-19 (TCRdb year 2020). Library creation used the immunoSEQ multiplex PCR assay. TCRdb re-hosts the immuneACCESS table, in-frame sequences only. Its copies lack some clones; in the studies checked, an unresolved V gene accounts for under half of them, and the cause for the rest is not known. Present in this sample are 65,000 to 85,000 clones, around nine tenths of which were seen just once. About 6.1% of the sample is held by the ten biggest clonotypes. Specimen: peripheral blood. Receptor source: a human donor in a cohort sampled during active COVID-19.

The chain links TRBV6-5 to TRBJ2-7; 7 bases align to TRBD2. Germline loops: CDR1 MNHEY, CDR2 SVGAGI. The length of the CDR3 is 15 residues. The junction had 7 bases not matched to a gene; V was cut back by 2 bases and J by 3 bases. CDR3 sequence (DNA): TGTGCCAGCAGTTACGTTGAAGGGAGGGGCTACGAGCAGTACTTC. Translated: CASSYVEGRGYEQYF.

This clone has just one count. The gene calls are TRBV7-2 and TRBJ2-3, with 8 bases that match TRBD2. Germline CDR1 is SGHTA and CDR2 is FQGNSA. The CDR3 is 15 residues long. The junction had 9 bases not matched to a gene; V was cut back by 6 bases and J by 4 bases. This chain's CDR3 is CASSRAGGWSDTQYF. In DNA, the CDR3 is TGTGCCAGCAGTCGGGCGGGGGGCTGGTCAGATACGCAGTATTTT.

The chain is built from TRBV5-4 and TRBJ2-1, with D possibly matching TRBD1 (5 bases). CDR1 and CDR2 from the germline V gene are SGHNT and YYREEE (reference sequence). Trimming took 0 bases from V and 5 from J, leaving 12 bases between them. The CDR3 consists of 15 residues. The CDR3 here is CASSLGTQWDNEQFF. CDR3 sequence (DNA): TGTGCCAGCAGCTTGGGGACACAGTGGGACAATGAGCAGTTCTTC.

The chain has TRBV3-1 (or the pseudogene TRBV3-2) and TRBJ2-2; 9 bases are a match to TRBD1. The CDR3 consists of 15 residues. V gave up 7 bases and J gave up 4 bases; unmatched junction bases: 7. Germline CDR1 is LGHDT and CDR2 is YNNKEL (reference sequence). CDR3 nucleotides: TGTGCCAGCACTACACAGGGGGCTGGCACCGGGGAGCTGTTTTTT. Translating gives CASTTQGAGTGELFF.

This clone was detected once. The V gene is TRBV9, the J gene TRBJ1-3; D call uncertain. The germline V and J ends were trimmed by 2 bases and 0 bases, with 9 bases remaining between them. This CDR3 has 15 residues. The germline CDR1 and CDR2 sequences are SGDLS and YYNGEE. CDR3 sequence: CASSVSSVSGNTIYF. The CDR3 nucleotides are TGTGCCAGCAGCGTCTCGTCGGTCTCTGGAAACACCATATATTTT.